These 2 T cell receptor beta chains came from one sample sequenced in a study of T cell repertoires in cytomegalovirus infection. Their recognized antigens are unknown. TCRdb itself ran the reads through MiXCR, one entry per CDR3 protein. The sample contains about 920,000 distinct CDR3 sequences, around 29% of which appear only once. The material sequenced was cultured CD8+ T cells from PBMCs, taken from culture after CMV antigen stimulation. These receptors all come from a human donor in good health (CMV status not recorded). Some clones in this sample may be carry-over from other donors' samples.

Comments on this clonotype: This may come from a read error, since a much larger clone is one base off. The chain recombines TRBV7-2 with TRBJ1-2; no firm D call. The germline V and J ends were trimmed by 7 bases and 8 bases, with 11 bases remaining between them. CDR1 SGHTA and CDR2 FQGNSA come from the germline V gene. CDR3 length equals 11 residues. The CDR3 here is CTSTRGTGYTF. CDR3 nucleotides: TGTACCAGCACGCGAGGCACCGGCTACACCTTC.

The chain combines TRBV12-3 or TRBV12-4 with TRBJ1-5; D is unresolved. This CDR3 region has 12 residues. V was trimmed by 9 bases and J by 6 bases, leaving 12 bases between them. The chain's CDR3 is CASSTYGQPQHF. In nucleotides, the CDR3 is TGTGCCAGTTCAACCTATGGTCAGCCCCAGCATTTT.